These 30 T cell receptor beta chains originate from one sample sequenced in a study of cytomegalovirus exposure and HLA in healthy donors. A multiplex PCR was run with 60 Vbeta primers and 13 Jbeta primers. This table comes from immunoSEQ multiplex PCR, and its TCRdb copy is limited to in-frame clones, with some not included. Seen here are around 65,000 clones, about 63% observed once, and the top ten hold 15% to 20%. The sequencing input was PBMCs. Receptors originate from a man aged 35 to 55 in good health and CMV-seropositive.

This clone was seen only a few times. The CDR3 region has the DNA TGCGCCAGCAGCCCAACCACGACAGGGACCTACGAGCAGTACTTC. This codes for CASSPTTTGTYEQYF. The chain is built from TRBV4-1 and TRBJ2-7; TRBD1 matches at 7 bases. Trimming removed 4 bases from V and 2 bases from J; junction bases left unmatched: 8. The CDR3 is 15 amino acids. Per the germline V gene, CDR1 is MGHRA and CDR2 is YSYEKL.

V is TRBV15 and J is TRBJ1-5; 7 nucleotides match TRBD1. The V segment lost 0 bases and the J segment 6 bases; nucleotides outside the gene matches: 8. This CDR3 has 16 amino acids. Germline V CDR1 and CDR2: LNHNV, YYDKDF (reference sequence). CDR3 sequence reads: CATSRDQAGGIQPQHF. The CDR3 DNA is TGTGCCACCAGCAGAGATCAGGCAGGGGGGATTCAGCCCCAGCATTTT.

The gene calls are TRBV7-9 and TRBJ2-1, with unresolved D. Germline V lookup: CDR1 SEHNR, CDR2 FQNEAQ (reference sequence). V lost 4 bases to trimming and J lost 8 bases, with 12 bases between them. CDR3 length equals 13 residues. CDR3 protein: CASSWSAAHEQFF. For the CDR3, the DNA is TGTGCCAGCAGCTGGTCGGCGGCCCATGAGCAGTTCTTC.

V usage is TRBV10-3 and J usage is TRBJ2-1; D is possibly TRBD1 (5 bases). The CDR3 totals 11 residues. CDR1 is ENHRY and CDR2 is SYGVKD in the germline V gene. Trimming shortened V by 10 bases and J by 4 bases, and 8 bases separated the two germline ends. The CDR3 DNA sequence: TGTGCCACGACAGAGTACAATGAGCAGTTCTTC. It codes for CATTEYNEQFF.

CDR3 coding DNA: TGTGCCAGCAGTGGGAGGGTACGGCAGGAGACCCAGTACTTC. It encodes CASSGRVRQETQYF. V and J are TRBV6-1 and TRBJ2-5; D possibly corresponds to TRBD2 (6 bases). Between the trimmed V and J ends, which lost 4 bases and 5 bases, there was a span of 14 bases. The CDR3 length is 14 residues. The germline gives CDR1 MNHNS, CDR2 SASEGT.

Points on this clone: The junction departs from the called germline gene at one end, perhaps through a read error. The chain recombines TRBV7-7 with TRBJ2-5; possible D gene TRBD2, 5 bases. Germline values: CDR1 SSHAT, CDR2 FNYEAQ (reference sequence). This CDR3 contains 15 residues. Written as DNA, the CDR3 is TGTGCTAGCAGCCAAGTCGGGAACACCCAAGAGACCCAGTACTTC. Translation gives CASSQVGNTQETQYF.

The CDR3 loop is CSVGGGTQYF. The CDR3 region has the DNA TGCAGCGTAGGCGGAGGCACGCAGTATTTT. This chain joins TRBV29-1 and TRBJ2-3; tentatively, D is TRBD2 (5 bases). Germline CDR1 and CDR2: SQVTM and ANQGSEA. This CDR3 has 10 amino acids. Trimming shortened V by 6 bases and J by 9 bases, and 10 bases separated the two germline ends.

Only one count was recorded for this clone. V gene TRBV18 combines with J gene TRBJ2-5; D may be TRBD2 (6 bases). Deletions cut 3 bases from V and 3 bases from J, with 14 bases between. CDR1 is KGHSH, CDR2 LQKENI, per germline. CDR3 size: 15 residues. The chain's CDR3 is CASSPAGRLKETQYF. CDR3 sequence (DNA): TGTGCCAGCTCACCCGCCGGGAGACTAAAAGAGACCCAGTACTTC.

This clone was observed once. The chain couples TRBV18 to TRBJ1-1, with 9 bases identical to TRBD1. Germline trimming cut 3 bases from V and 6 bases from J; bases unmatched to any gene: 2. The CDR3 runs to 13 residues. CDR1 and CDR2 (germline): KGHSH, LQKENI. CDR3 coding DNA: TGTGCCAGCTCACCTTACAGGGGGCCTGAAGCTTTCTTT. Amino acid sequence: CASSPYRGPEAFF.

The chain has TRBV7-9 and TRBJ2-3; the match to TRBD1 covers 8 bases. The CDR3 extends over 14 amino acids. CDR1 and CDR2 from the germline V gene are SEHNR and FQNEAQ (reference sequence). V shed 5 bases and J 1 base; nucleotides not matched to a gene: 2. CDR3 loop: CASSLDRGTDTQYF. CDR3 DNA: TGTGCCAGCAGCCTGGACAGGGGCACAGATACGCAGTATTTT.

This sequence joins TRBV10-3 and TRBJ2-5; tentative D call: TRBD1 (6 bases). The J call may be incorrect, as the DNA end agrees better with TRBJ2-7. This CDR3 comprises 12 residues. Germline V gene lookup returns CDR1 ENHRY and CDR2 SYGVKD. This CDR3 is CATTGNSYEQYF. The CDR3 region has the DNA TGTGCCACCACAGGGAACTCCTACGAGCAGTACTTC.

The genes are TRBV20-1 and TRBJ2-5, with D hard to call. This CDR3 contains 11 residues. Germline CDR1 reads DFQATT; CDR2 reads SNEGSKA (reference sequence). V was trimmed by 6 bases and J by 5 bases, leaving 10 bases between them. CDR3 protein: CSANKVETQYF. The CDR3 DNA is TGCAGTGCGAACAAAGTCGAGACCCAGTACTTC.

This clone turned up a few times. The V call is TRBV7-3, the J call TRBJ2-1, with 8 bases matching TRBD2. The V segment lost 2 bases and the J segment 8 bases; nucleotides outside the gene matches: 11. CDR1 is SGHTA and CDR2 is FQGTGA in the germline V gene. The CDR3 contains 16 residues. CDR3 amino acids: CASSLAPGLGVDEQFF. In DNA, the CDR3 is TGTGCCAGCAGCTTAGCTCCGGGACTAGGGGTGGATGAGCAGTTCTTC.

This clone was observed once. The chain joins TRBV27 to TRBJ2-7; 8 nucleotides match TRBD2. J was trimmed by 0 bases and V by 5 bases; bases with no gene match: 9. Germline V lookup: CDR1 MNHEY, CDR2 SMNVEV (reference sequence). This CDR3 region has 16 residues. The CDR3 here is CASSPKAGGRSYEQYF. DNA of the CDR3: TGTGCCAGCAGTCCCAAGGCGGGGGGCCGCTCCTACGAGCAGTACTTC.

This clone has only a few counts. The genes are TRBV18 and TRBJ1-2, with 8 positions matching TRBD1. This CDR3 has 13 amino acids. V dropped 5 bases and J dropped 6; count of bases not matched to a gene: 5. Germline V gene lookup returns CDR1 KGHSH and CDR2 LQKENI. Here the CDR3 reads CASSTGGLNGYTF. The CDR3 DNA reads as TGTGCCAGCTCAACAGGGGGGTTGAATGGCTACACCTTC.

The chain combines TRBV4-3 with TRBJ1-1; 11 bases agree with TRBD1. The germline V gene encodes CDR1 LGHNA and CDR2 YSLEER. J gave up 5 bases and V 4 bases, and 9 bases lay outside the gene matches. The CDR3 has 16 amino acids. The CDR3 reads CASSRRTGGAETEAFF. CDR3 nucleotides: TGCGCCAGCAGCCGTAGGACAGGGGGCGCGGAGACTGAAGCTTTCTTT.

V and J are TRBV15 and TRBJ1-2; D perhaps matches TRBD1 (5 bases). CDR1 and CDR2 (germline): LNHNV, YYDKDF (reference sequence). Trimming took 0 bases from V and 10 from J, leaving 24 bases between them. CDR3 size: 17 residues. The CDR3 loop is CATSRDGRGSRLGDYTF. For the CDR3, the DNA is TGTGCCACCAGCAGAGATGGGAGGGGATCAAGGCTTGGGGACTACACCTTC.

The CDR3 DNA follows: TGTGCCAGCAGTGTTGCAGGGGTTGGGAACACCATATATTTT. It translates to CASSVAGVGNTIYF. The chain employs TRBV9 and TRBJ1-3; D perhaps matches TRBD1 (6 bases). The germline CDR1 and CDR2 sequences are SGDLS and YYNGEE. The germline V and J ends were trimmed by 5 bases and 7 bases, with 16 bases remaining between them. The CDR3 is made up of 14 amino acids.

This clone has just a few counts. In DNA, the CDR3 is TGCGCCAGCAGCTTGGGGAACAGGGGGAACACCGGGGAGCTGTTTTTT. Amino acids: CASSLGNRGNTGELFF. The rearrangement links TRBV5-1 to TRBJ2-2; 7 nucleotides agree with TRBD1. Germline CDR1 reads SGHRS; CDR2 reads YFSETQ. Losses at the gene ends were 0 bases for V and 1 base for J; bases not matched to a gene: 3. The CDR3 extends over 16 amino acids. Looking up the rest from reference TRBV5-1 and TRBJ2-2 gives the full variable domain: KAGVTQTPRYLIKTRGQQVTLSCSPISGHRSVSWYQQTPGQGLQFLFEYFSETQRNKGNFPGRFSGRQFSNSRSEMNVSTLELGDSALYLCASSLGNRGNTGELFFGEGSRLTVL.

This chain connects TRBV5-1 to TRBJ2-1; D might be TRBD2 (5 bases). The CDR3 has 14 amino acids. CDR1 and CDR2 from the germline V gene are SGHRS and YFSETQ. Deletions cut 0 bases from V and 9 bases from J, with 13 bases between. The CDR3 spells CASSLDGEMGEQFF. The CDR3 DNA reads as TGCGCCAGCAGCTTGGATGGGGAGATGGGTGAGCAGTTCTTC.

This clone showed up just a few times. Here the CDR3 DNA reads TGTGCCAGCAGAGCGGGACCCTGGGGCACTGAAGCTTTCTTT. This gives the protein CASRAGPWGTEAFF. This chain joins TRBV6-1 and TRBJ1-1, with a tentative D call TRBD1 (5 bases). CDR3 size: 14 residues. Germline CDR1 and CDR2: MNHNS and SASEGT. Trimming cost V 6 bases and J 4 bases, with 15 bases left between them.

The chain recombines TRBV7-8 with TRBJ2-5; 10 bases line up with TRBD1. J gave up 3 bases and V 3 bases, and 7 bases lay outside the gene matches. The CDR3 loop spans 16 amino acids. Germline CDR1 and CDR2: SGHVS and FQNEAQ. This CDR3 is CASSFQPGQGKETQYF. The CDR3 bases are TGTGCCAGCAGCTTCCAACCGGGACAGGGGAAAGAGACCCAGTACTTC.

This clone occurred a few times. The chain uses TRBV19 and TRBJ1-2, with TRBD1 as a possible D gene (6 bases). V gave up 4 bases and J gave up 6 bases, with 12 bases separating them. This CDR3 spans 13 amino acids. Germline CDR1 LNHDA, CDR2 SQIVND (reference sequence). Here the CDR3 reads CASSKQGRDGYTF. Written as DNA, the CDR3 is TGTGCCAGTAGTAAACAGGGACGTGATGGCTACACCTTC.

This rearrangement joins TRBV19 to TRBJ2-4; D unresolved. The CDR3 has 13 amino acids. V was cut by 4 bases and J by 4 bases, with 8 bases left in between. Germline CDR1 and CDR2: LNHDA and SQIVND (reference sequence). The CDR3 reads CASSRAGKNIQYF. Here the CDR3 DNA reads TGTGCCAGTAGTAGGGCAGGAAAAAACATTCAGTACTTC.

The V gene is TRBV7-6, the J gene TRBJ1-2, with TRBD1 identical over 7 bases. The V gene end was trimmed by 3 bases and the J gene end by 7 bases; junction bases not matched to a gene: 11. The CDR3 extends over 15 amino acids. Germline assignment: CDR1 SGHVS and CDR2 FNYEAQ. CDR3 bases: TGTGCCAGCAGCTTCGGGACAGAAACGTTGGGTGGCTACACCTTC. It encodes CASSFGTETLGGYTF.

In this sample, this clone turned up once. This chain uses TRBV6-7 with TRBJ2-1; TRBD2 agrees at 11 bases. TRBV6-7 is filed as an ORF, its function uncertain. This CDR3 is built from 17 residues. V was pared by 5 bases and J by 7 bases, with 13 bases of the junction left unmatched. The CDR3, as DNA: TGTGCCAGCAGTACGTATAGCGGGGGGGATAGCGAGAATGAGCAGTTCTTC. Protein: CASSTYSGGDSENEQFF.

The chain is built from TRBV6-5 and TRBJ1-1; 7 positions match TRBD1. The trim removed 5 bases at V and 1 base at J, leaving 4 bases unmatched. The CDR3 length is 14 residues. Germline CDR1 and CDR2: MNHEY and SVGAGI. In DNA, the CDR3 is TGTGCCAGCAGTCTTCGGACAGGGAACACTGAAGCTTTCTTT. Amino acid sequence: CASSLRTGNTEAFF.

This clone was seen more than once but under ten times. V and J are TRBV6-1 and TRBJ2-1, with D maybe TRBD2 (5 bases). Deletions cut 4 bases from V and 14 bases from J, with 12 bases between. The CDR3 is 11 amino acids. In germline, CDR1 is MNHNS, CDR2 SASEGT. The CDR3 region has the DNA TGTGCCAGCAGTGGTCTAGCTTTGGAGTTCTTC. It is translated as CASSGLALEFF.

This clone came up many times. The V call is TRBV6-5, the J call TRBJ2-7; D may be TRBD1 (6 bases). The V gene lost 7 bases and the J gene lost 0 bases, with 10 bases spanning the gap. CDR1 and CDR2 (germline): MNHEY, SVGAGI. The CDR3 is 13 amino acids. CDR3 amino acids: CASTQTGSYEQYF. The CDR3 DNA reads TGTGCCAGCACTCAGACAGGCTCCTACGAGCAGTACTTC.

A few counts support this clone. The genes are TRBV5-1 and TRBJ1-6; D might be TRBD1 (6 bases). The CDR3 sequence is 15 residues long. Germline values: CDR1 SGHRS, CDR2 YFSETQ. The V gene lost 0 bases and the J gene lost 7 bases, with 11 bases spanning the gap. This CDR3 is CASSLAPGQNSPLHF. The CDR3 DNA is TGCGCCAGCAGCTTGGCCCCCGGACAGAATTCACCCCTCCACTTT.